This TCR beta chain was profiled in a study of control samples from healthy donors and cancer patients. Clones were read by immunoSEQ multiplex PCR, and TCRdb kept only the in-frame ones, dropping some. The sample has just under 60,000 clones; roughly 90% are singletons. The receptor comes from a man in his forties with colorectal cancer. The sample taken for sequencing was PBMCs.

CDR3 nucleotides: TGTGCCAGCAGGTACCAAAGGGACACTGAAGCTTTCTTT. Its translation is CASRYQRDTEAFF. The chain has TRBV6-6 and TRBJ1-1; D is unclear. V shed 6 bases and J shed 3 bases, with 11 bases lying between them. Germline values: CDR1 MNHNY, CDR2 SVGAGI (reference sequence). The CDR3 sequence is 13 residues long.